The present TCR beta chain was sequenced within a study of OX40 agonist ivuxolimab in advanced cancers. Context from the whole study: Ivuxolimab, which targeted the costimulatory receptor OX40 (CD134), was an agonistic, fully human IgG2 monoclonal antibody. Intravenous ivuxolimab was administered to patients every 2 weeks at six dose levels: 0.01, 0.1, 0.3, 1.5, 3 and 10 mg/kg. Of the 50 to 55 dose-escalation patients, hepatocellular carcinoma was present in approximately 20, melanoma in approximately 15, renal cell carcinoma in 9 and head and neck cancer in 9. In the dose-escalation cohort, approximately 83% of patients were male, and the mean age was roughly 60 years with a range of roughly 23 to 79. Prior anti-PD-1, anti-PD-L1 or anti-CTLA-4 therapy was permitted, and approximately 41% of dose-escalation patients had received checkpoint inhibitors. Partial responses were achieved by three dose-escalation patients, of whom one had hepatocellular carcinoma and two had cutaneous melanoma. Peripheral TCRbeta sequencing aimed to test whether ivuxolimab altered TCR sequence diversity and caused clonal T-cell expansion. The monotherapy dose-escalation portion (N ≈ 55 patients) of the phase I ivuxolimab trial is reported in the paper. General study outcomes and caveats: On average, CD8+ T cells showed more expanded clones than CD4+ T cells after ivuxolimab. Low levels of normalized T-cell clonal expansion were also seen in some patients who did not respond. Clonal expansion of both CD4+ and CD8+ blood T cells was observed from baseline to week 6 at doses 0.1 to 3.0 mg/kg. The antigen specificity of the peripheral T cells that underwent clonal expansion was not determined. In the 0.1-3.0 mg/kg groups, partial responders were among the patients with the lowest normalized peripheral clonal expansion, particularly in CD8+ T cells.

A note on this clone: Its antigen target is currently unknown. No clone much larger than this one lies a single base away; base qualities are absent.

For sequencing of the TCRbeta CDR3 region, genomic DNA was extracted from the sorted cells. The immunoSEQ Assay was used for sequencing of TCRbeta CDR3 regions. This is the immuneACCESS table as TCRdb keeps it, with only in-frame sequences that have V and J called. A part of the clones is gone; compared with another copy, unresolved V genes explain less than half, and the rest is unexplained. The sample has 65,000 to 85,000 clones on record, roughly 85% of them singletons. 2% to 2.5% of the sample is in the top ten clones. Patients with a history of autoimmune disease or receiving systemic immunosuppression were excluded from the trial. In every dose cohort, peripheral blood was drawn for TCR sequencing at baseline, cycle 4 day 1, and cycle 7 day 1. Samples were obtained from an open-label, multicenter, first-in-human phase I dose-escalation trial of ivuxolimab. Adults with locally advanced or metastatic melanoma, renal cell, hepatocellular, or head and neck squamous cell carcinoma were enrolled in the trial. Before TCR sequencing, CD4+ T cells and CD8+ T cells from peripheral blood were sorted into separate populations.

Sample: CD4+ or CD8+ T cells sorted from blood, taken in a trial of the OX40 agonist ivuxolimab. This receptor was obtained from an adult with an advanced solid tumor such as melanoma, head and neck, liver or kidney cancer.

The DNA sequence is given as TGTGCCACCCAAAGGGGACCCTACTCTGGAAACACCATATATTTT. This gives the protein CATQRGPYSGNTIYF. The rearranged chain carries TRBV6-1 and TRBJ1-3; perhaps TRBD1 is the D gene, with 5 bases matching. V and J lose 10 bases and 0 bases, and a span of 16 bases separates them. The germline V gene specifies MNHNS as CDR1 and SASEGT as CDR2. Including cysteine and phenylalanine, the CDR3 has 15 amino acids. Only CDR3 DNA remains: 45 bases, in frame from the first base.